Only a few counts were recorded for the clone carrying this TCR beta chain. This sample was included in a study of blood T cells in healthy people across ages. Alongside a J-beta primer mix, a sample-barcoded 5' primer served in a second PCR lasting roughly 7 to 12 cycles. TCRdb re-derived calls from the 5' RACE reads in MiXCR, one entry per CDR3 protein. The repertoire holds 700,000 or so distinct CDR3 sequences, with 22% as singletons. This clonotype was obtained from a man in his sixties or seventies in good health. The sample consisted of blood.

CDR3 nucleotide sequence: TGTGCCAGCAGCCCCTTCGGGACAGGGGGATATGAGCAGTACTTC. It codes for CASSPFGTGGYEQYF. The chain combines TRBV4-2 with TRBJ2-7; 11 bases map to TRBD1. The germline V gene has CDR1 LGHNA and CDR2 YNFKEQ. The CDR3 runs 15 residues. The trim removed 4 bases at V and 7 bases at J, leaving 9 bases unmatched.